This T cell receptor beta chain was observed in a study of T cells in Graves' hyperthyroidism and ophthalmopathy. TCR beta CDR3 region amplification was performed from RNA transcripts. With the HTBI primer set, the TCR CDR3 went through a first round of RT-PCR. MiXCR, run by TCRdb on the multiplex PCR reads, gives a single entry per CDR3 protein. This sample yields about 570,000 distinct CDR3 sequences, of which just over 45% are seen a single time; 15% to 20% belongs to the top ten. There are 15 residues in the CDR3. J was trimmed by 2 bases and V by 5 bases; bases with no gene match: 8. Germline assignment: CDR1 LGHNA and CDR2 YSLEER.

Input material: peripheral blood or thyroid tissue (not recorded which). This receptor was obtained from an adult woman with Graves' disease, either hyperthyroidism or ophthalmopathy (not recorded which). V gene TRBV4-3 combines with J gene TRBJ2-7; 8 bases match TRBD2. The DNA for the CDR3 is TGCGCCAGCAGCTTAGGTCCGGGGGGGCCCTACGAGCAGTACTTC. It encodes CASSLGPGGPYEQYF.